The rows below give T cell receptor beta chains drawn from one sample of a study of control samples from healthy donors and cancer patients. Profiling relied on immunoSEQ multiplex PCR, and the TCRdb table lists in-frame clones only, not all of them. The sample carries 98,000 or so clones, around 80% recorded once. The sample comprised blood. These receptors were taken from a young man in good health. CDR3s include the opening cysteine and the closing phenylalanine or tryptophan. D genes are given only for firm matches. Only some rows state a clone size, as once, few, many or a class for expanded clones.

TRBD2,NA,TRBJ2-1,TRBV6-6,CASSLSGLAGGYNEQFF,TGTGCCAGCAGTCTAAGCGGACTAGCGGGGGGGTACAATGAGCAGTTCTTC
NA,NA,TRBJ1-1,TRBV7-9,CASSLVRANTEAFF,TGTGCCAGCAGCTTAGTCCGCGCAAACACTGAAGCTTTCTTT
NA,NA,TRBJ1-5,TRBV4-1,CASSPGRGGYSQPQHF,TGCGCCAGCAGCCCTGGGCGGGGGGGGTACAGTCAGCCCCAGCATTTT
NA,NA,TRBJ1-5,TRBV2,CASSRGADFNQPQHF,TGTGCCAGCAGTCGGGGGGCGGATTTCAATCAGCCCCAGCATTTT
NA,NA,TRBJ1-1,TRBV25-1,CASSEYLGPDTEAFF,TGTGCCAGCAGTGAATATCTAGGGCCGGACACTGAAGCTTTCTTT
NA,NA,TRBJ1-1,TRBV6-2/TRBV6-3,CASSYSAMLTRGTEAFF,TGTGCCAGCAGTTACTCGGCTATGCTTACTCGGGGGACTGAAGCTTTCTTT
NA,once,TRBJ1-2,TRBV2,CASSESRGGSYGYTF,TGTGCCAGCAGTGAATCCCGGGGTGGAAGCTATGGCTACACCTTC
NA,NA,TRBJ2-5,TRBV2,CASRKSMGETQYF,TGTGCCAGCAGGAAATCGATGGGGGAGACCCAGTACTTC
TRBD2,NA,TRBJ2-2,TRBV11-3,CASSYYGGVNTGELFF,TGTGCCAGCAGTTACTACGGGGGGGTGAACACCGGGGAGCTGTTTTTT
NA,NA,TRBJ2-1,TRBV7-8,CASSLGGLGNEQFF,TGTGCCAGCAGCTTAGGGGGATTAGGCAATGAGCAGTTCTTC
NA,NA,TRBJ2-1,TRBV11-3,CASKGGENEQFF,TGTGCCAGCAAAGGTGGGGAAAATGAGCAGTTCTTC